A single sample is the source of the 8 T cell receptor beta chains below, sequenced in a study of shared clonotypes between healthy human individuals (dated by TCRdb to the early 2020s). Library preparation was by the immunoSEQ multiplex PCR assay. As stored in TCRdb, this immuneACCESS dataset retains in-frame rearrangements with V and J assigned. A fraction of the clones does not appear; measured against another copy, unresolved V genes explain less than half of the discrepancy, and the remainder lacks a known reason. The sample table holds roughly 2.2 million clones, of which approximately 95% were seen once. The ten most abundant clones make up 0.39% of the sample. Sequencing was done on a sample of naive CD4+ T cells from PBMCs. Interpreted using the paper, the cell subset or site label stands for: CD45RA+ positively selected. The receptors derive from a man younger than 35 in good health. Some clones in this sample may be carry-over from other donors' samples.

The rearrangement links TRBV28 to TRBJ1-1; D is unresolved. In germline, CDR1 is MDHEN, CDR2 SYDVKM. This CDR3 spans 17 amino acids. The ends were cut back, 1 base at V and 0 bases at J, with 15 bases in the middle. CDR3 sequence reads: CASSLFPLGEVNTEAFF. DNA for the CDR3: TGTGCCAGCAGTTTATTCCCCCTAGGTGAGGTGAACACTGAAGCTTTCTTT.

About this clone itself: Additional DNA sequences in this sample encode the identical CDR3. The gene calls are TRBV15 and TRBJ1-4; D is ambiguous. This CDR3 has 15 amino acids. Deletions cut 0 bases from V and 1 base from J, with 6 bases between. Germline V gene data show CDR1 as LNHNV and CDR2 as YYDKDF (reference sequence). In DNA form, the CDR3 reads TGTGCCACCAGCAGAGATCGGGGAACTAATGAAAAACTGTTTTTT. Its protein product is CATSRDRGTNEKLFF.

The V and J genes are TRBV25-1 and TRBJ1-6; 10 bases match TRBD1. V lost 2 bases and J lost 9; bases outside the gene matches: 4. The germline CDR1 and CDR2 sequences are MGHDK and SYGVNS. There are 15 residues in the CDR3. The CDR3 DNA follows: TGTGCCAGCAGTGAAGGGGGACAGGGGACTTCACCCCTCCACTTT. Encoded protein: CASSEGGQGTSPLHF.

This chain connects TRBV6-5 to TRBJ2-3; D is perhaps TRBD2 (5 bases). V dropped 0 bases and J dropped 1 base, with 8 bases sitting between them. This CDR3 is built from 15 residues. In germline, CDR1 is MNHEY, CDR2 SVGAGI. The CDR3 region is CASSYSRVGTDTQYF. Here the CDR3 DNA reads TGTGCCAGCAGTTACTCGAGGGTTGGCACAGATACGCAGTATTTT.

V is TRBV6-5 and J is TRBJ2-7; 7 bases fit TRBD1. V shed 0 bases and J 2 bases; nucleotides not matched to a gene: 4. CDR1 and CDR2 from the germline V gene are MNHEY and SVGAGI. This CDR3 has 15 residues. In DNA form, the CDR3 reads TGTGCCAGCAGTTACTCATTCCAGGGGGCCTACGAGCAGTACTTC. Protein sequence: CASSYSFQGAYEQYF.

The chain is built from TRBV28 and TRBJ2-7; 7 bases are shared with TRBD1. Looked up from germline, CDR1 is MDHEN and CDR2 is SYDVKM. V lost 7 bases and J lost 2; bases outside the gene matches: 8. The CDR3 has 14 amino acids. CDR3 nucleotides: TGTGCCAGCACACCCGACAGGGACGCCTACGAGCAGTACTTC. Translation: CASTPDRDAYEQYF.

As to this clone: The same CDR3 also results from other DNA sequences found in this sample. This chain links TRBV7-2 with TRBJ2-5; D is undetermined. This CDR3 contains 12 residues. Looked up from germline, CDR1 is SGHTA and CDR2 is FQGNSA. Trimming left V 5 bases short and J 0 bases short, with 4 bases between. CDR3 DNA sequence: TGTGCCAGCAGCCCGGACCAAGAGACCCAGTACTTC. Protein sequence: CASSPDQETQYF.

This chain connects TRBV10-3 to TRBJ1-5; no reliable D call. The CDR3 loop spans 15 amino acids. V was cut by 0 bases and J by 0 bases, with 6 bases left in between. Germline assignment: CDR1 ENHRY and CDR2 SYGVKD. The CDR3 region is CAISESRGSNQPQHF. The DNA of the CDR3 is TGTGCCATCAGTGAGTCCCGGGGTAGCAATCAGCCCCAGCATTTT.